The 22 T cell receptor beta chains reported below all come from one sample, sequenced in a study of blood T cell repertoires in COVID-19. TCRdb keeps only in-frame clones here, not all; method: immunoSEQ multiplex PCR. The data contain about 87,000 clones, approximately 85% of them singletons. The sequencing sample was made of peripheral blood. Source of these receptors: an elderly woman with COVID-19, enrolled during active disease.

The rearrangement joins TRBV29-1 to TRBJ1-2, with D uncertain. The germline V gene has CDR1 SQVTM and CDR2 ANQGSEA. Trimming stripped 7 bases from V and 4 bases from J, with 22 bases between. CDR3 length equals 15 residues. The CDR3 reads CSANLLVGFTYGYTF. The DNA of the CDR3 is TGCAGCGCGAATCTGCTAGTCGGTTTTACCTATGGCTACACCTTC.

J is TRBJ2-2 and V is TRBV5-1; 7 bases map to TRBD1. The CDR3 length is 15 residues. Germline V gene lookup returns CDR1 SGHRS and CDR2 YFSETQ. The trim removed 4 bases at V and 5 bases at J, leaving 8 bases unmatched. CDR3 DNA: TGCGCCAGCAGCGGACGACAGGGATCTACCGGGGAGCTGTTTTTT. Translated: CASSGRQGSTGELFF.

The V call is TRBV19, the J call TRBJ2-3; weak D call: TRBD1 (6 bases). In germline, CDR1 is LNHDA, CDR2 SQIVND (reference sequence). V gave up 6 bases and J gave up 7 bases, with 23 bases separating them. This CDR3 comprises 16 residues. CDR3 region: CASRTTGPVLPNTQYF. The CDR3 DNA reads as TGTGCCAGTAGGACTACAGGGCCCGTTCTTCCGAATACGCAGTATTTT.

The count of this clone is one. This sequence joins TRBV20-1 and TRBJ1-5, with TRBD1 as a possible D gene (6 bases). CDR1 DFQATT and CDR2 SNEGSKA come from the germline V gene (reference sequence). The CDR3 has 14 amino acids. V was pared by 3 bases and J by 5 bases, with 14 bases between. This chain's CDR3 is CSASRAGVDQPQHF. Written as DNA, the CDR3 is TGCAGTGCTAGTCGGGCAGGGGTAGATCAGCCCCAGCATTTT.

This chain connects TRBV29-1 to TRBJ2-5; TRBD2 aligns across 11 bases. The V gene's germline CDR1 is SQVTM and CDR2 ANQGSEA. V was clipped by 2 bases and J by 5 bases; unmatched bases: 7. The CDR3 length is 15 residues. The CDR3 DNA reads as TGCAGCGTTGAAAGACTAGCGGGAAGGGGGGAGACCCAGTACTTC. Protein product: CSVERLAGRGETQYF.

This sequence joins TRBV7-8 and TRBJ1-1; a possible D gene is TRBD1 (5 bases). Germline loops: CDR1 SGHVS, CDR2 FQNEAQ. V lost 0 bases, J lost 5 bases, and 7 bases lay in between. This CDR3 has 13 amino acids. CDR3 DNA sequence: TGTGCCAGCAGCTTAGCGGAGGGGACTGAAGCTTTCTTT. Translated, it gives CASSLAEGTEAFF.

V is TRBV10-1 and J is TRBJ1-2, with D unresolved. V shed 6 bases and J shed 2 bases, with 13 bases lying between them. The CDR3 consists of 14 residues. The germline V gene has CDR1 WNHNN and CDR2 SYGVQD (reference sequence). CDR3 bases: TGCGCCAGCAGGGATACAGATGAAAACTATGGCTACACCTTC. It specifies CASRDTDENYGYTF.

The chain combines TRBV19 with TRBJ2-3, with TRBD2 identical over 9 bases. Germline V CDR1 and CDR2: LNHDA, SQIVND (reference sequence). Trimming cost V 0 bases and J 2 bases; bases outside gene matches: 9. The CDR3 has 18 residues. CDR3 DNA: TGTGCCAGTAGTATAGATCATCTGACTAGCGGCTACACAGATACGCAGTATTTT. This encodes CASSIDHLTSGYTDTQYF.

This chain uses TRBV4-2 with TRBJ2-5; perhaps TRBD1 as D (5 bases). V gave up 5 bases and J gave up 0 bases, with 19 bases separating them. Germline CDR1 LGHNA, CDR2 YNFKEQ. The CDR3 is 17 amino acids. The CDR3, as DNA: TGTGCCAGCAGCTGGGGCCAGGCCAGGACACACCAAGAGACCCAGTACTTC. It yields the protein CASSWGQARTHQETQYF.

The chain is built from TRBV6-5 and TRBJ2-1, with 7 positions matching TRBD1. Germline CDR1 MNHEY, CDR2 SVGAGI. After removal of 6 bases from V and 5 bases from J, the junction contained 7 bases not matched to a gene. The CDR3 has 14 residues. In nucleotides, the CDR3 is TGTGCCAGCAGGAGGGACAGCTCAGACAATGAGCAGTTCTTC. Translated: CASRRDSSDNEQFF.

As DNA, the CDR3 is TGTGCCAGCAGGTCGACTAGCGGGGGCGCAGATACGCAGTATTTT. This sequence encodes CASRSTSGGADTQYF. This rearrangement joins TRBV2 to TRBJ2-3; 12 bases are shared with TRBD2. Germline V lookup: CDR1 SNHLY, CDR2 FYNNEI. This CDR3 has 15 residues. The V and J ends lost 6 bases and 4 bases, in that order; junction bases with no gene match: 5.

This clone was seen only once. V and J are TRBV5-1 and TRBJ2-7; 9 nucleotides align to TRBD2. The CDR3 has 15 amino acids. Germline assignment: CDR1 SGHRS and CDR2 YFSETQ. V shed 2 bases, J shed 5 bases, and the junction held 8 bases outside the gene matches. The CDR3 reads CASSLSSGRGHEQYF. The CDR3 region has the DNA TGCGCCAGCAGCTTAAGTAGCGGGAGAGGCCACGAGCAGTACTTC.

V is TRBV29-1 and J is TRBJ2-5; D gene uncertain. Germline CDR1 reads SQVTM; CDR2 reads ANQGSEA. The CDR3 has 12 amino acids. V dropped 7 bases and J dropped 5 bases, with 14 bases sitting between them. The CDR3 is CSAETGSETQYF. The CDR3 bases are TGCAGCGCCGAAACCGGGTCCGAGACCCAGTACTTC.

The CDR3: CSVEVSGTRTYGYTF. Written as DNA, the CDR3 is TGCAGCGTTGAAGTATCGGGTACAAGAACGTATGGCTACACCTTC. This rearrangement joins TRBV29-1 to TRBJ1-2; D uncertain. Trimming took off 1 base at V and 5 bases at J, with 17 bases between the two ends. CDR3 length: 15 residues. CDR1 and CDR2 (germline): SQVTM, ANQGSEA.

The gene calls are TRBV18 and TRBJ1-5; the match to TRBD1 covers 8 bases. J gave up 0 bases and V 3 bases, and 4 bases lay outside the gene matches. This CDR3 is 16 amino acids long. Germline V lookup: CDR1 KGHSH, CDR2 LQKENI. The CDR3 reads CASSPDREYSNQPQHF. For the CDR3, the DNA is TGTGCCAGCTCACCGGACAGGGAGTATAGCAATCAGCCCCAGCATTTT.

The chain uses TRBV2 and TRBJ1-2; D unclear. The CDR3 is 13 amino acids. Trimming pared 2 bases from V and 4 bases from J, leaving 8 bases between. The germline V gene has CDR1 SNHLY and CDR2 FYNNEI. The CDR3 sequence: CASSETDGYGYTF. The DNA for the CDR3 is TGTGCCAGCAGTGAAACAGACGGCTATGGCTACACCTTC.

DNA for the CDR3: TGCGCCAGCAGCGTAGGACAGCCGAACACTGAAGCTTTCTTT. Amino acids: CASSVGQPNTEAFF. The chain links TRBV5-1 to TRBJ1-1; D possibly corresponds to TRBD1 (6 bases). CDR3 length equals 14 residues. Trimming took off 4 bases at V and 1 base at J, with 11 bases between the two ends. The germline CDR1 and CDR2 sequences are SGHRS and YFSETQ.

The V and J genes are TRBV12-3 or TRBV12-4 and TRBJ2-2, with 7 bases fitting TRBD1. The V segment lost 5 bases and the J segment 7 bases; nucleotides outside the gene matches: 4. The CDR3 contains 13 residues. This CDR3 is CASSQQGFGELFF. The CDR3 coding sequence is TGTGCCAGCAGTCAACAGGGGTTCGGGGAGCTGTTTTTT.

This chain uses TRBV28 with TRBJ2-2; D is undetermined. Germline V gene data show CDR1 as MDHEN and CDR2 as SYDVKM. The CDR3 length is 12 residues. The V end was cut by 6 bases, the J end by 5 bases, with 7 bases between. The CDR3 loop is CASRELTGELFF. The CDR3 DNA is TGTGCCAGCAGGGAGTTAACCGGGGAGCTGTTTTTT.

The chain recombines TRBV7-3 with TRBJ2-2, with 8 bases identical to TRBD1. The junction had 1 base not matched to a gene; V was cut back by 3 bases and J by 4 bases. CDR1 SGHTA and CDR2 FQGTGA come from the germline V gene. The CDR3 runs to 14 residues. The CDR3 is CASSLDRATGELFF. The CDR3 DNA sequence: TGTGCCAGCAGCTTGGACAGGGCCACCGGGGAGCTGTTTTTT.

The chain links TRBV5-8 to TRBJ2-5; maybe TRBD1 (6 bases). This CDR3 has 16 amino acids. V was clipped by 5 bases and J by 0 bases, with 17 bases between them. Per germline, CDR1 SGHTS and CDR2 YDEGEE. The CDR3 loop is CASRSPRTEYQETQYF. As DNA, the CDR3 is TGTGCCAGCAGATCCCCCCGGACAGAGTACCAAGAGACCCAGTACTTC.

DNA for the CDR3: TGCGCCAGCAGCCAAGATCTGGCAGAGACCCAGTACTTC. Amino acid sequence: CASSQDLAETQYF. The rearrangement joins TRBV4-3 to TRBJ2-5; D gene ambiguous. V was pared by 0 bases and J by 4 bases, with 6 bases between. In germline, CDR1 is LGHNA, CDR2 YSLEER. The CDR3 loop spans 13 amino acids.